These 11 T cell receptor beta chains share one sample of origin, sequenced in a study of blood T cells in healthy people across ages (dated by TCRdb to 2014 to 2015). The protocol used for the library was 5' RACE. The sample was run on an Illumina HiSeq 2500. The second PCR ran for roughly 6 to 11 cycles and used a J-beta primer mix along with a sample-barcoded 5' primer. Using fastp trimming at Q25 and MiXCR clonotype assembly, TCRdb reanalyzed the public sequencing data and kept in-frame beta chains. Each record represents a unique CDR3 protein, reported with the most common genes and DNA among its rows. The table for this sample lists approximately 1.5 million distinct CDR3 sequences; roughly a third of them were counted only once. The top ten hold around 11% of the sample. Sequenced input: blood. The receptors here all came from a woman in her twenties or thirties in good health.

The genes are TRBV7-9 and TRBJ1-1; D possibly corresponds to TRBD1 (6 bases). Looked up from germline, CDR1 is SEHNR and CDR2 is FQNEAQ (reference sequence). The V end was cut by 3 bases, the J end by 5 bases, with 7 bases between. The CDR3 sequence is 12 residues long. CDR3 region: CASSFGQTEAFF. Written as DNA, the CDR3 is TGTGCCAGCAGCTTCGGACAGACTGAAGCTTTCTTT.

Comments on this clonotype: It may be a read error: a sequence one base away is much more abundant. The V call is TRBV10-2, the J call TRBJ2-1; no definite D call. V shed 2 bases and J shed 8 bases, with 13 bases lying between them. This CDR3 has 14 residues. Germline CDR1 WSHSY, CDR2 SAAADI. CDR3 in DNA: TGCGCCAGCAGTGAGGGCCAGATACACGATGAGCAGTTCTTC. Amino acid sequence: CASSEGQIHDEQFF.

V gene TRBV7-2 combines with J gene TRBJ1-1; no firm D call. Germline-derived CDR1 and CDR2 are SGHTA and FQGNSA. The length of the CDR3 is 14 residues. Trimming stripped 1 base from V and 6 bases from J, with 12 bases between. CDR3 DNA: TGTGCCAGCAGCTTAGTCCCGGGGATCGCTGAAGCTTTCTTT. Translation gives CASSLVPGIAEAFF.

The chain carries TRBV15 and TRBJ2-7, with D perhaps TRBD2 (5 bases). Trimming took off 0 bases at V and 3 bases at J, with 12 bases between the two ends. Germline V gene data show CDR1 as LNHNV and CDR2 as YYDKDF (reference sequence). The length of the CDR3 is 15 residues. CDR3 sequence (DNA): TGTGCCACCAGCAGAGATGAGGGAACTTTCTACGAGCAGTACTTC. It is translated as CATSRDEGTFYEQYF.

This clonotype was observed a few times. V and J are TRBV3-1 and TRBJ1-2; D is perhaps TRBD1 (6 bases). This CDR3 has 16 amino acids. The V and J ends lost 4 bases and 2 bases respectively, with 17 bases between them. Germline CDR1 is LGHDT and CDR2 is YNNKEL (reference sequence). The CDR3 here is CASSPPTRGKNYGYTF. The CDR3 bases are TGTGCCAGCAGCCCCCCTACCAGGGGCAAGAACTATGGCTACACCTTC.

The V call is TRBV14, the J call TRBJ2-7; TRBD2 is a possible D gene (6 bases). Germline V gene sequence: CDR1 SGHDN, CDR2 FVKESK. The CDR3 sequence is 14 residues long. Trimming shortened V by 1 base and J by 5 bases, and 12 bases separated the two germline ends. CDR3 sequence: CASSQAGVNNEQYF. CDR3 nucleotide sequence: TGTGCCAGCAGCCAAGCGGGGGTTAATAACGAGCAGTACTTC.

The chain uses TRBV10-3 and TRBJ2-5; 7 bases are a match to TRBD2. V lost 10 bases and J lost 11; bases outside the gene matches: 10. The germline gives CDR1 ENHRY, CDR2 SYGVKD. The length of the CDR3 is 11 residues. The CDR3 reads CATTRGDVQYF. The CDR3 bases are TGTGCCACCACTCGGGGGGACGTGCAGTACTTC.

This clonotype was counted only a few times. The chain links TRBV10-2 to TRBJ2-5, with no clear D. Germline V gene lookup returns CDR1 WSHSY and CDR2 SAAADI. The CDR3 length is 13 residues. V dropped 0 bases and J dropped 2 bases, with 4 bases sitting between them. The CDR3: CASSESEQETQYF. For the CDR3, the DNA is TGCGCCAGCAGTGAGTCGGAGCAAGAGACCCAGTACTTC.

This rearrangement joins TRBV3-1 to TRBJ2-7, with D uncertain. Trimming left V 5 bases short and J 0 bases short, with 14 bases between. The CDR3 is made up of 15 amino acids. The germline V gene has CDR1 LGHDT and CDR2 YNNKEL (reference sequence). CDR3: CASSTPGRNSYEQYF. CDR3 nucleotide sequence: TGTGCCAGCAGCACGCCAGGACGGAACTCCTACGAGCAGTACTTC.

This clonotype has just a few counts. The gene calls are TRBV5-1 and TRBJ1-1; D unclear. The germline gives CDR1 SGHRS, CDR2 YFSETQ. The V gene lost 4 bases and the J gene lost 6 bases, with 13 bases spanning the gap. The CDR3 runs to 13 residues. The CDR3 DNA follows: TGCGCCAGCAGCCAAGTACCGGGAGCTGAAGCTTTCTTT. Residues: CASSQVPGAEAFF.

DNA for the CDR3: TGTGCCAGTAGTTGGACAGGGCCCTCGGGAATGAACACTGAAGCTTTCTTT. It codes for CASSWTGPSGMNTEAFF. This rearrangement joins TRBV19 to TRBJ1-1; TRBD1 aligns across 8 bases. CDR3 length: 17 amino acids. Trimming at V came to 5 bases and at J to 0 bases, leaving 11 bases not matched to a gene. Germline V gene sequence: CDR1 LNHDA, CDR2 SQIVND (reference sequence). Together with reference TRBV19 and TRBJ1-1, the CDR3 gives the full variable domain: DGGITQSPKYLFRKEGQNVTLSCEQNLNHDAMYWYRQDPGQGLRLIYYSQIVNDFQKGDIAEGYSVSREKKESFPLTVTSAQKNPTAFYLCASSWTGPSGMNTEAFFGQGTRLTVV.